The rows below give T cell receptor beta chains drawn from one sample of a study of cytomegalovirus exposure and HLA in healthy donors. Method: immunoSEQ multiplex PCR; TCRdb's copy keeps in-frame clones and lacks some. The sample holds roughly 77,000 clones. Material for sequencing was PBMCs. These receptors originate from a man younger than 40 in good health and CMV-seronegative. Both conserved end residues are part of each CDR3. A D gene is named only where the DNA matches it firmly.

D	length	J	V	DNA	CDR3
.	15	TRBJ1-6	TRBV6-4	TGTGCCAGCAGTGACGGGCAGGGCAGTAATTCACCCCTCCACTTT	CASSDGQGSNSPLHF
TRBD1	16	TRBJ2-3	TRBV5-4	TGTGCCAGCAGCCGGGGGGACAGGGGGCGGTCAGATACGCAGTATTTT	CASSRGDRGRSDTQYF
TRBD2	13	TRBJ2-7	TRBV10-3	TGTGCCACCAGACTAGCCGAACCCTACGAGCAGTACTTC	CATRLAEPYEQYF
TRBD1	12	TRBJ1-1	TRBV5-1	TGCGCCAGCAGCTCCGCGGGACAGAGCACTTTCTTT	CASSSAGQSTFF
TRBD1	15	TRBJ2-4	TRBV18	TGTGCCAGCTCAACCGGGACAGGGGGCGCGAACATTCAGTACTTC	CASSTGTGGANIQYF
TRBD1	15	TRBJ1-1	TRBV11-1	TGTGCCAGCAGATTCGACAGGGGCGAGAACACTGAAGCTTTCTTT	CASRFDRGENTEAFF
TRBD1	14	TRBJ2-1	TRBV19	TGTGCCAGTAGTATAGTCGACAGGGTAGGTGAGCAGTTCTTC	CASSIVDRVGEQFF
TRBD1	16	TRBJ2-1	TRBV25-1	TGTGCCAGCAGTACGACACAGGGGCCTTCTTGGGATGAGCAGTTCTTC	CASSTTQGPSWDEQFF
TRBD1	16	TRBJ2-5	TRBV5-1	TGCGCCAGCAGCTTGTCGGACAGGAGAACAGGAGAGACCCAGTACTTC	CASSLSDRRTGETQYF
.	13	TRBJ2-1	TRBV12-5	TGTGCTAGTGCGGGTTTAACCTACAATGAGCAGTTCTTC	CASAGLTYNEQFF
TRBD2	15	TRBJ2-3	TRBV4-2	TGTGCCAGCAGCCTCCTCGCGGGGGGAGCAGATACGCAGTATTTT	CASSLLAGGADTQYF
TRBD1	14	TRBJ1-2	TRBV29-1	TGCAGCGTCTCAGGGACAGGGGGGAACGGAGGCTACACCTTC	CSVSGTGGNGGYTF
.	11	TRBJ1-3	TRBV20-1	TGCAGTGCTAGCGGGATGTACACCATATATTTT	CSASGMYTIYF
.	15	TRBJ1-5	TRBV5-6	TGTGCCAGCAGCTCACAGGGTGGGGGCAATCAGCCCCAGCATTTT	CASSSQGGGNQPQHF
TRBD1	17	TRBJ1-4	TRBV4-2	TGTGCCAGCAGCCAAGATCCGTGGGCACAGGGGAATGAAAAACTGTTTTTT	CASSQDPWAQGNEKLFF
.	15	TRBJ1-2	TRBV6-6	TGTGCCAGCAGTTACGCCCTTGCAGGGGTCGAAGGCTACACCTTC	CASSYALAGVEGYTF
.	15	TRBJ1-4	TRBV4-3	TGCGCCAGCAGCCAAGATTGGAGGGGAGGGGAAAAACTGTTTTTT	CASSQDWRGGEKLFF
TRBD1	17	TRBJ1-2	TRBV5-1	TGCGCCAGCAGCTTGGGTGGAGGGGGCATCTCCTATGTGGGCTACACCTTC	CASSLGGGGISYVGYTF
.	17	TRBJ1-1	TRBV6-1	TGTGCCAGCAGTGGACCACAGGCCGAAGTTATGAACACTGAAGCTTTCTTT	CASSGPQAEVMNTEAFF
TRBD1	14	TRBJ1-4	TRBV7-9	TGTGCCAGCAGCCCGGACAGGCCTAATGAAAAACTGTTTTTT	CASSPDRPNEKLFF
.	13	TRBJ1-1	TRBV2	TGTGCCAGCAGCCAGGGTGGTTGGACTGAAGCTTTCTTT	CASSQGGWTEAFF
.	14	TRBJ1-5	TRBV2	TGTGCCAGCGCAAGAGATTATAGCAATCAGCCCCAGCATTTT	CASARDYSNQPQHF
.	15	TRBJ2-4	TRBV5-1	TGCGCCAGCAGCTTGGGGACAGCCTTAATAAACATTCAGTACTTC	CASSLGTALINIQYF
TRBD1	13	TRBJ2-7	TRBV29-1	TGCAGCGTTAGACAGGGAAGCTCCTACGAGCAGTACTTC	CSVRQGSSYEQYF
TRBD1	14	TRBJ1-2	TRBV4-1	TGCGCCAGCAGCCCCAGGGGGGCTAACTATGGCTACACCTTC	CASSPRGANYGYTF
TRBD2	15	TRBJ2-3	TRBV6-5	TGTGCCAGCAGTCAGACTAGCGGGAGAACAGATACGCAGTATTTT	CASSQTSGRTDTQYF
.	14	TRBJ2-7	TRBV19	TGTGCCAGTAGTGGGGGCGGTGGACCCTACGAGCAGTACTTC	CASSGGGGPYEQYF
TRBD1	17	TRBJ2-2	TRBV7-6	TGTGCCAGCAGCTTATTCGGGACAGGGGGCCCAACAGGGGAGCTGTTTTTT	CASSLFGTGGPTGELFF
.	16	TRBJ1-6	TRBV7-8	TGTGCCAGCAGCTTTCCGTCCAGGGCCGATAATTCACCCCTCCACTTT	CASSFPSRADNSPLHF
.	14	TRBJ1-2	TRBV9	TGTGCCAGCAGCGTCACAGGCGCCTCAAAAGGCTACACCTTC	CASSVTGASKGYTF
TRBD1	13	TRBJ1-4	TRBV27	TGTGCCAGCAGGTACAGGGGTGAGGAAAAACTGTTTTTT	CASRYRGEEKLFF
TRBD1	15	TRBJ2-3	TRBV5-6	TGTGCCAGCAGCTCGGACAGGTTTAGCACAGATACGCAGTATTTT	CASSSDRFSTDTQYF
.	13	TRBJ2-2	TRBV4-2	TGTGCCAGCAGCCAAGAGAGTGACGGGGAGCTGTTTTTT	CASSQESDGELFF
.	17	TRBJ2-7	TRBV4-2	TGTGCCAGCAGCCAAGGGGACCGGGACTTTAACTCCTACGAGCAGTACTTC	CASSQGDRDFNSYEQYF
.	20	TRBJ2-4	TRBV7-8	TGTGCCAGCAGCTGGTTCTTGGGTCCTCCTATAAGAGAGAGGAAAAACATTCAGTACTTC	CASSWFLGPPIRERKNIQYF
.	13	TRBJ2-7	TRBV6-5	TGTGCCAGCAGTCCAGGGGGGAACTACGAGCAGTACTTC	CASSPGGNYEQYF
.	15	TRBJ1-1	TRBV19	TGTGCCAGTAGTATAGGTTCTGCAGGGAAGATCGAAGCTTTCTTT	CASSIGSAGKIEAFF
TRBD2	15	TRBJ2-1	TRBV7-9	TGTGCCAGCAGTCGACTAGCGGGAGGGGGGAATGAGCAGTTCTTC	CASSRLAGGGNEQFF
TRBD2	13	TRBJ2-5	TRBV19	TGTGCCAGTAGCAGACTAGCGGGAGAGACCCAGTACTTC	CASSRLAGETQYF
TRBD1	11	TRBJ2-5	TRBV20-1	TGCAGTGCTTACAGGGGGGAGACCCAGTACTTC	CSAYRGETQYF
TRBD2	17	TRBJ2-3	TRBV14	TGTGCCAGCAGCCGGATGACTAGCGGGACCATCGCAGATACGCAGTATTTT	CASSRMTSGTIADTQYF
.	12	TRBJ2-5	TRBV6-5	TGTGCCAGCAGGACGGGAAGGGAGGAGCAGTACTTC	CASRTGREEQYF
TRBD1	14	TRBJ2-6	TRBV18	TGTGCCAGCTCACCTTGGACAGGAGACAAGGTCCTGACTTTC	CASSPWTGDKVLTF
TRBD1	16	TRBJ1-2	TRBV11-2	TGTGCCAGCAGCTTCACAGCCGGGACAGGGGACTATGGCTACACCTTC	CASSFTAGTGDYGYTF
TRBD2	17	TRBJ2-1	TRBV11-2	TGTGCCAGCAGCGTAGGGGGTAGCGGGAGTATCTACAATGAGCAGTTCTTC	CASSVGGSGSIYNEQFF